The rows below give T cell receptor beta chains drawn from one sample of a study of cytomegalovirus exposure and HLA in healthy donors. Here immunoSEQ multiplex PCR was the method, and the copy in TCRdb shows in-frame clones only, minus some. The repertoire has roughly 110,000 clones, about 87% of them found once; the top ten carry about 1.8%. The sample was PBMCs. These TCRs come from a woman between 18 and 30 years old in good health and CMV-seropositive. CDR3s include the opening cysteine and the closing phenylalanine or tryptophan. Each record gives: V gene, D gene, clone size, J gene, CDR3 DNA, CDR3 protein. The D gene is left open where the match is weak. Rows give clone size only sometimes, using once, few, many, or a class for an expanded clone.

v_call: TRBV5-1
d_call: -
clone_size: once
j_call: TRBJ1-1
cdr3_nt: TGCGCCAGCAGCTTGTCAGGGGTAGGGGTCGCTGAAGCTTTCTTT
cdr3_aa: CASSLSGVGVAEAFF

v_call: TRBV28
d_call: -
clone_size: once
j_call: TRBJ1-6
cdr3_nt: TGTGCCAGCAGTTTACTCCAGGGTAGTAATTCACCCCTCCACTTT
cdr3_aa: CASSLLQGSNSPLHF

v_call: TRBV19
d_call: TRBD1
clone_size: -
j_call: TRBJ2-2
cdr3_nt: TGTGCCAGTAGTGCCCCCACAGGGGGCGCTTACACCGGGGAGCTGTTTTTT
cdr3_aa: CASSAPTGGAYTGELFF

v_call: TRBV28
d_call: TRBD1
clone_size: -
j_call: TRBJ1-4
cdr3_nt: TGTGCCAGCAGTTCAGGGGGTGAAAAACTGTTTTTT
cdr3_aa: CASSSGGEKLFF

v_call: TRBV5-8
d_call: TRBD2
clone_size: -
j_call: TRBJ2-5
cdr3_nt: TGTGCCAGCAGCTTGCTAGCGGGGGGCCCGCAAGAGACCCAGTACTTC
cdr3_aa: CASSLLAGGPQETQYF

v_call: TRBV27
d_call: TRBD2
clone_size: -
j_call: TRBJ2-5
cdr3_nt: TGTGCCAGCAGTTTAAGTCCGGGGCGGGGGGGCGAAGAGACCCAGTACTTC
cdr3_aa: CASSLSPGRGGEETQYF

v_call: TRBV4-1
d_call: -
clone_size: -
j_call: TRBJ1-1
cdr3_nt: TGCGCCAGCAGCCAAGCGGGGGGCTTGAACACTGAAGCTTTCTTT
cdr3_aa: CASSQAGGLNTEAFF

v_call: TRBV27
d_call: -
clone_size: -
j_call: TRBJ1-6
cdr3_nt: TGTGCCAGCAGTTTACTGGCAGGTTATAATTCACCCCTCCACTTT
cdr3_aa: CASSLLAGYNSPLHF

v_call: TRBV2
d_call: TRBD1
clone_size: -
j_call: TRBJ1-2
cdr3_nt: TGTGCCAGCAGTGAAGTGCGGCAGGGGGCGGAGGGCTACACCTTC
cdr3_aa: CASSEVRQGAEGYTF

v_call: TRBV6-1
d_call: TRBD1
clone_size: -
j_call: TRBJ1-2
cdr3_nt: TGTGCCAGCAGGGACAGGGTGTCCAACTATGGCTACACCTTC
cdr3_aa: CASRDRVSNYGYTF

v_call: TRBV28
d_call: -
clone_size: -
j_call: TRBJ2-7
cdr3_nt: TGTGCCAGCAGTATCAGGGACTACGAGCAGTACTTC
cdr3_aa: CASSIRDYEQYF

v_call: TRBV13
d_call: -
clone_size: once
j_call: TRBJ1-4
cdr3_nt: TGTGCCAGCAGCCCAGGACAAACAACTAATGAAAAACTGTTTTTT
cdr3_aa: CASSPGQTTNEKLFF

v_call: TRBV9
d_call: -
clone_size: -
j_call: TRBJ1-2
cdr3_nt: TGTGCCAGCAGCGCCGGTACGGCGGGCTATGGCTACACCTTC
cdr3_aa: CASSAGTAGYGYTF

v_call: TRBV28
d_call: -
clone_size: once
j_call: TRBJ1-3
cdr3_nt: TGTGCCAGCCGAGCAGGAGGGGCCCATTTATCTGGAAACACCATATATTTT
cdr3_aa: CASRAGGAHLSGNTIYF